The 2 T cell receptor beta chains reported below all come from one sample, sequenced in a study of identical twins. TCRdb reprocessed the 5' RACE reads with MiXCR, giving one entry per CDR3 protein. The table has around 670,000 distinct CDR3 sequences, 6.1% seen once. Source material: naive T cells sorted from blood. These receptors originate from a man between 18 and 35 years old in good health.

This clonotype was recorded at least ten times. The chain recombines TRBV29-1 with TRBJ1-2; a weak D match, TRBD1 (6 bases). The V gene's germline CDR1 is SQVTM and CDR2 ANQGSEA. V dropped 5 bases and J dropped 4 bases, with 11 bases sitting between them. The CDR3 extends over 12 amino acids. CDR3 DNA: TGCAGCGTTTCAGAGGGGGGCTATGGCTACACCTTC. Translating it yields CSVSEGGYGYTF. The full variable domain, completed using reference TRBV29-1 and TRBJ1-2, is SAVISQKPSRDICQRGTSLTIQCQVDSQVTMMFWYRQQPGQSLTLIATANQGSEATYESGFVIDKFPISRPNLTFSTLTVSNMSPEDSSIYLCSVSEGGYGYTFGSGTRLTVV.

The rearrangement joins TRBV28 to TRBJ2-1, with a tentative D call TRBD1 (6 bases). V was cut by 6 bases and J by 7 bases, with 13 bases left in between. The germline gives CDR1 MDHEN, CDR2 SYDVKM. The CDR3 spans 13 residues. The CDR3 bases are TGTGCCAGCAGGTGGGACCAGGGGAATGAGCAGTTCTTC. This codes for CASRWDQGNEQFF.